What follows are 26 T cell receptor beta chains derived from one specimen sequenced in a study of cytomegalovirus exposure and HLA in healthy donors. Sequencing was performed with immunoSEQ multiplex PCR; in TCRdb, only in-frame clones are kept and a portion is missing. The sample includes hundreds of thousands of clones, approximately 90% of them seen just once. Sequencing was done on a sample of PBMCs. These receptors were taken from a woman under 30 in good health and CMV-seronegative.

The CDR3, as DNA: TGTGCCAGCAGCCGCGGGTTTGCCTACGAGCAGTACTTC. It encodes CASSRGFAYEQYF. V is TRBV6-5 and J is TRBJ2-7, with a possible D match to TRBD2 (5 bases). The CDR3 contains 13 residues. V dropped 6 bases and J dropped 2 bases, with 11 bases sitting between them. Germline assignment: CDR1 MNHEY and CDR2 SVGAGI.

The rearrangement links TRBV5-4 to TRBJ2-7; D is uncertain. Trimming removed 0 bases at V and 6 bases at J, with 16 bases between. In germline, CDR1 is SGHNT, CDR2 YYREEE (reference sequence). The length of the CDR3 is 15 residues. The CDR3 region has the DNA TGTGCCAGCAGCTTGGTCAGGCCGTGGGTCTCCGAGCAGTACTTC. Protein product: CASSLVRPWVSEQYF.

V usage is TRBV19 and J usage is TRBJ2-7; perhaps TRBD1 as D (6 bases). The length of the CDR3 is 14 residues. Germline values: CDR1 LNHDA, CDR2 SQIVND (reference sequence). Trimming took 0 bases from V and 6 from J, leaving 12 bases between them. The CDR3 loop is CASSIDPLGGEQYF. CDR3 nucleotide sequence: TGTGCCAGTAGTATAGATCCGTTAGGGGGCGAGCAGTACTTC.

The rearrangement joins TRBV15 to TRBJ1-5; tentative D call: TRBD1 (5 bases). The CDR3 has 13 residues. Trimming stripped 5 bases from V and 6 bases from J, with 11 bases between. The V gene's germline CDR1 is LNHNV and CDR2 YYDKDF (reference sequence). The CDR3 here is CATSSAGGQPQHF. The CDR3 bases are TGTGCCACCAGCTCCGCGGGGGGTCAGCCCCAGCATTTT. Filled out from reference TRBV15 and TRBJ1-5, the complete variable domain reads DAMVIQNPRYQVTQFGKPVTLSCSQTLNHNVMYWYQQKSSQAPKLLFHYYDKDFNNEADTPDNFQSRRPNTSFCFLDIRSPGLGDTAMYLCATSSAGGQPQHFGDGTRLSIL.

The chain carries TRBV27 and TRBJ2-5, with TRBD2 as a possible D gene (6 bases). Germline-derived CDR1 and CDR2 are MNHEY and SMNVEV (reference sequence). The CDR3 loop spans 15 amino acids. With 0 bases removed from V and 6 bases from J, the gap between germline ends came to 14 bases. The CDR3 loop reads CASSLSGGRGKTQYF. CDR3 DNA: TGTGCCAGCAGTTTATCGGGGGGTCGTGGAAAGACCCAGTACTTC.

The chain employs TRBV28 and TRBJ2-2, with 9 bases lining up with TRBD1. The CDR3 has 15 amino acids. The V gene's germline CDR1 is MDHEN and CDR2 SYDVKM. Losses at the gene ends were 2 bases for V and 6 bases for J; bases not matched to a gene: 4. The CDR3 protein is CASSLNRGRAGELFF. Written as DNA, the CDR3 is TGTGCCAGCAGTTTAAACAGGGGGCGCGCCGGGGAGCTGTTTTTT.

V and J are TRBV5-1 and TRBJ1-4; D is ambiguous. The germline CDR1 and CDR2 sequences are SGHRS and YFSETQ. This CDR3 has 14 amino acids. V was clipped by 0 bases and J by 5 bases, with 8 bases between them. The CDR3 DNA sequence: TGCGCCAGCAGCTTGGGACACCTCAATGAAAAACTGTTTTTT. It is translated as CASSLGHLNEKLFF.

CDR3 region: CASSAGISSYEQYF. CDR3 nucleotide sequence: TGCGCCAGCAGCGCCGGGATATCCTCCTACGAGCAGTACTTC. The genes are TRBV5-1 and TRBJ2-7, with a weak D call TRBD2 (5 bases). The CDR3 length is 14 residues. Germline V gives CDR1 SGHRS, CDR2 YFSETQ. V was clipped by 4 bases and J by 0 bases, with 11 bases between them.

The chain carries TRBV5-6 and TRBJ1-1, with a possible D match to TRBD1 (6 bases). Trimming removed 2 bases at V and 1 base at J, with 12 bases between. The germline CDR1 and CDR2 sequences are SGHDT and YYEEEE. This CDR3 region has 15 residues. The CDR3 region is CASSFLGGENTEAFF. Here the CDR3 DNA reads TGTGCCAGCAGCTTTCTAGGGGGAGAGAACACTGAAGCTTTCTTT.

J is TRBJ2-7 and V is TRBV29-1; 12 positions agree with TRBD2. The CDR3 consists of 14 residues. The V segment lost 6 bases and the J segment 1 base; nucleotides outside the gene matches: 4. In germline, CDR1 is SQVTM, CDR2 ANQGSEA. CDR3 coding DNA: TGCAGCGTCGCAACTAGCGGGAGGTCCTACGAGCAGTACTTC. Residues: CSVATSGRSYEQYF.

The chain uses TRBV7-8 and TRBJ2-5; TRBD1 matches 10 bases. Germline assignment: CDR1 SGHVS and CDR2 FQNEAQ. There are 15 residues in the CDR3. J was trimmed by 5 bases and V by 5 bases; bases with no gene match: 8. In nucleotides, the CDR3 is TGTGCCAGCAGCCTTAGACAGGGGGCAGGGGAGACCCAGTACTTC. This sequence encodes CASSLRQGAGETQYF. Combining the CDR3 with reference TRBV7-8 and TRBJ2-5 gives the whole variable domain GAGVSQSPRYKVAKRGQDVALRCDPISGHVSLFWYQQALGQGPEFLTYFQNEAQLDKSGLPSDRFFAERPEGSVSTLKIQRTQQEDSAVYLCASSLRQGAGETQYFGPGTRLLVL.

J is TRBJ2-5 and V is TRBV30, with D maybe TRBD1 (5 bases). Between the trimmed V and J ends, which lost 3 bases and 2 bases, there was a span of 10 bases. Germline V gene sequence: CDR1 GTSNPN, CDR2 SVGIG (reference sequence). CDR3 size: 13 residues. CDR3 nucleotide sequence: TGTGCCTGGAGCGCCGACAGTCAAGAGACCCAGTACTTC. This codes for CAWSADSQETQYF.

CDR3 coding DNA: TGTGCCAGCAGCTTTAAGACAGGGATCTCTGGAAACACCATATATTTT. Its protein is CASSFKTGISGNTIYF. The chain links TRBV11-2 to TRBJ1-3; the match to TRBD1 covers 7 bases. Germline V gene data show CDR1 as SGHAT and CDR2 as FQNNGV. CDR3 length equals 16 residues. The V segment lost 3 bases and the J segment 0 bases; nucleotides outside the gene matches: 5.

The chain carries TRBV7-9 and TRBJ1-4, with D possibly being TRBD1 (5 bases). Germline V gene sequence: CDR1 SEHNR, CDR2 FQNEAQ (reference sequence). Trimming cost V 4 bases and J 7 bases, with 13 bases left between them. CDR3 size: 14 residues. CDR3 in amino acids: CASSSQGGPEKLFF. CDR3 in DNA: TGTGCCAGCAGCTCCCAGGGAGGTCCTGAAAAACTGTTTTTT.

This chain links TRBV29-1 with TRBJ2-5; D not certain. Trimming left V 6 bases short and J 1 base short, with 12 bases between. CDR1 is SQVTM and CDR2 is ANQGSEA in the germline V gene. The CDR3 is made up of 13 amino acids. The CDR3 is CSVERRVQETQYF. The CDR3 nucleotides are TGCAGCGTCGAACGCCGGGTCCAAGAGACCCAGTACTTC. The full variable domain, rest sourced from reference TRBV29-1 and TRBJ2-5, is SAVISQKPSRDICQRGTSLTIQCQVDSQVTMMFWYRQQPGQSLTLIATANQGSEATYESGFVIDKFPISRPNLTFSTLTVSNMSPEDSSIYLCSVERRVQETQYFGPGTRLLVL.

The chain couples TRBV30 to TRBJ1-1; D perhaps matches TRBD1 (5 bases). This CDR3 contains 13 residues. Germline CDR1 reads GTSNPN; CDR2 reads SVGIG (reference sequence). V was clipped by 3 bases and J by 6 bases, with 14 bases between them. CDR3 sequence (DNA): TGTGCCTGGAGGCAGGGAATCGGTGCTGAAGCTTTCTTT. It codes for CAWRQGIGAEAFF.

The chain is built from TRBV5-4 and TRBJ2-5, with TRBD2 matching over 8 bases. With V trimmed by 3 bases and J by 5 bases, 6 bases remained unmatched. Germline values: CDR1 SGHNT, CDR2 YYREEE (reference sequence). This CDR3 contains 14 residues. The CDR3 loop is CASSSGLASETQYF. The CDR3 DNA follows: TGTGCCAGCAGCTCTGGACTAGCCTCTGAGACCCAGTACTTC.

This clone has only one observation. This chain links TRBV7-9 with TRBJ1-2; TRBD1 aligns across 7 bases. The J segment lost 6 bases and the V segment lost 2 bases, leaving 9 bases of the junction unmatched. In germline, CDR1 is SEHNR, CDR2 FQNEAQ (reference sequence). This CDR3 region has 15 residues. The DNA of the CDR3 is TGTGCCAGCAGCTTAATGCAGGGGGATAAGGATGGCTACACCTTC. As protein: CASSLMQGDKDGYTF.

This clone was counted only a few times. The CDR3 DNA reads TGTGCCAGTATTGGACAGGGGTATAGCAATCAGCCCCAGCATTTT. It is translated as CASIGQGYSNQPQHF. The chain couples TRBV19 to TRBJ1-5, with 9 positions matching TRBD1. Trimming took 7 bases from V and 0 from J; bases not matched to a gene: 4. Germline CDR1 LNHDA, CDR2 SQIVND (reference sequence). The CDR3 loop spans 15 amino acids.

This chain connects TRBV19 to TRBJ2-1, with TRBD1 matching 7 bases. V lost 4 bases to trimming and J lost 6 bases; unmatched junction nucleotides: 3. This CDR3 is built from 13 residues. Germline values: CDR1 LNHDA, CDR2 SQIVND (reference sequence). The CDR3 bases are TGTGCCAGTAGTACCACAGGGGTCAATGAGCAGTTCTTC. Translated: CASSTTGVNEQFF.

This clone showed up just once. The chain has TRBV4-1 and TRBJ2-7; D might be TRBD1 (5 bases). Germline V lookup: CDR1 MGHRA, CDR2 YSYEKL. V lost 4 bases to trimming and J lost 2 bases, with 9 bases between them. The CDR3 is 13 amino acids. The DNA of the CDR3 is TGCGCCAGCAGCCGGGGCAGCACCTACGAGCAGTACTTC. Its protein product is CASSRGSTYEQYF.

The chain carries TRBV29-1 and TRBJ2-7; 13 nucleotides line up with TRBD2. The germline CDR1 and CDR2 sequences are SQVTM and ANQGSEA. CDR3 length equals 14 residues. After removal of 6 bases from V and 3 bases from J, the junction contained 5 bases not matched to a gene. The CDR3 coding sequence is TGCAGCGTGGGGAGACTAGCGGGGGGCTACGAGCAGTACTTC. Translation: CSVGRLAGGYEQYF.

The rearrangement links TRBV4-1 to TRBJ2-7; D not resolved. The CDR3 runs 15 residues. Trimming left V 4 bases short and J 5 bases short, with 18 bases between. Germline CDR1 and CDR2: MGHRA and YSYEKL. The CDR3 region is CASSPNTSPNHEQYF. CDR3 bases: TGCGCCAGCAGCCCAAATACCTCCCCTAACCACGAGCAGTACTTC.

The rearrangement joins TRBV7-9 to TRBJ1-2, with D possibly matching TRBD1 (6 bases). CDR1 and CDR2 from the germline V gene are SEHNR and FQNEAQ (reference sequence). This CDR3 comprises 16 residues. The V gene lost 2 bases and the J gene lost 8 bases, with 21 bases spanning the gap. The CDR3, as DNA: TGTGCCAGCAGCTTAATTCGGACAGCGCCCGGCTGGGGCTACACCTTC. Residues: CASSLIRTAPGWGYTF.

V gene TRBV21-1 combines with J gene TRBJ1-4; the table assigns TRBD1, which was not confirmed against the DNA. TRBV21-1 is tagged as a pseudogene. The CDR3 loop spans 15 amino acids. CDR3 nucleotide sequence: TGTGCCAGCAGCACCCGGGACACCCGTAATGAAAAACTGTTTTTT. It specifies CASSTRDTRNEKLFF.

This chain uses TRBV28 with TRBJ1-1; tentatively, D is TRBD1 (5 bases). Germline V gene lookup returns CDR1 MDHEN and CDR2 SYDVKM. The CDR3 has 13 amino acids. Trimming pared 3 bases from V and 6 bases from J, leaving 11 bases between. The CDR3 reads CASSLGRGAEAFF. CDR3 coding DNA: TGTGCCAGCAGTTTGGGGCGCGGGGCTGAAGCTTTCTTT.